The clone carrying this T cell receptor (beta chain) was seen at least ten times. First-strand cDNA relied on TRAV- and TRBV-specific primers spanning alpha and beta chains. TCRs were amplified for roughly 22 PCR cycles with a constant-region primer and V-primer adapter. Amplification of the isolated mRNA used in vitro transcription. TCRdb fed the reads into MiXCR, producing one record per CDR3 protein. This sample yields 60,000 to 90,000 distinct CDR3 sequences, of which around 32% are seen a single time; 11% belongs to the top ten. V dropped 6 bases and J dropped 2 bases, with 11 bases sitting between them. The CDR3 extends over 13 amino acids. The germline gives CDR1 WSHSY, CDR2 SAAADI. The sample originates from a study of low-dose radiotherapy and immunotherapy resistance in tumors. Overall study context: Intravenous administration to patients comprised nivolumab at 240 mg every two weeks and ipilimumab at 1 mg/kg every six weeks.

Regarding time point: before trial treatment. This receptor was identified in a female donor with ovarian cancer. The chain has TRBV10-2 and TRBJ2-7; D remains unclear. The specimen comprised PBMCs, sampled before treatment. DNA for the CDR3: TGCGCCAGCAGCCAAGGAAGACCCTACGAGCAGTACTTC. Its translation is CASSQGRPYEQYF.